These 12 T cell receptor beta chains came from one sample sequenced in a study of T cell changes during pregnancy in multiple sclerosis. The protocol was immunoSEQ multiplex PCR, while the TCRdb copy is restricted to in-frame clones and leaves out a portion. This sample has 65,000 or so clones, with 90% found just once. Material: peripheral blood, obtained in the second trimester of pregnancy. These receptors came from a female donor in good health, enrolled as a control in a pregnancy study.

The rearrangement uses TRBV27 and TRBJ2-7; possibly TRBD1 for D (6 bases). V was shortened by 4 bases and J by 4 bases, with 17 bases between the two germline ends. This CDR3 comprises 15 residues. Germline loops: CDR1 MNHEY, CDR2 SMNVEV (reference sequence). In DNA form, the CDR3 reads TGTGCCAGCAGTTCCCTAGGGGGACGTTCTTACGAGCAGTACTTC. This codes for CASSSLGGRSYEQYF.

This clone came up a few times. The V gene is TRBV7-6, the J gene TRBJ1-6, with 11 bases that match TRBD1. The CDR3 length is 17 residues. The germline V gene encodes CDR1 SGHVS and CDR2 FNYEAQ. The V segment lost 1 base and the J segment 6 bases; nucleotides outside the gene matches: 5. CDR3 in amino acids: CASSLGDRGSGNSPLHF. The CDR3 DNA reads TGTGCCAGCAGCTTAGGGGACAGGGGGTCTGGTAATTCACCCCTCCACTTT.

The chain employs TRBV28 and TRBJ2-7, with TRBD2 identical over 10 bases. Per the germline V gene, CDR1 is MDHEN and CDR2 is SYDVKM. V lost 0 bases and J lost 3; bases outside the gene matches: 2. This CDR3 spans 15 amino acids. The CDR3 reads CASSLWGTSVYEQYF. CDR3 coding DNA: TGTGCCAGCAGTTTATGGGGGACTAGCGTCTACGAGCAGTACTTC.

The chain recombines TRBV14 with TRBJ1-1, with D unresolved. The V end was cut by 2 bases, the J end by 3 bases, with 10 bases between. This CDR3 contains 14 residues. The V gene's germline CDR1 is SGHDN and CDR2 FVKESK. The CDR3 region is CASSQHKGDTEAFF. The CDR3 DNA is TGTGCCAGCAGCCAACATAAGGGAGACACTGAAGCTTTCTTT.

The CDR3, as DNA: TGTGCCAGCAGGGACTCCCCCGAGGAGACCCAGTACTTC. Its protein is CASRDSPEETQYF. The V and J genes are TRBV7-3 and TRBJ2-5; maybe TRBD2 (5 bases). The germline V gene encodes CDR1 SGHTA and CDR2 FQGTGA. The V and J ends lost 6 bases and 5 bases respectively, with 13 bases between them. The CDR3 runs to 13 residues.

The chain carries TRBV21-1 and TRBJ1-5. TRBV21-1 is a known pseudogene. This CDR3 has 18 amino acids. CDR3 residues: CASSKVRLILYSNQPQHF. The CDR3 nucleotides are TGTGCCAGCAGCAAAGTTAGACTCATTCTATATAGCAATCAGCCCCAGCATTTT.

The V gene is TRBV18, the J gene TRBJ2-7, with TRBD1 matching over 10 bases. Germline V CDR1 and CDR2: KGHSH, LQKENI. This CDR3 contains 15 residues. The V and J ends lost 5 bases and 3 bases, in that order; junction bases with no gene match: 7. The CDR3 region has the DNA TGTGCCAGCTCATCCGCCGGGACAGGGGACTACGAGCAGTACTTC. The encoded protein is CASSSAGTGDYEQYF.

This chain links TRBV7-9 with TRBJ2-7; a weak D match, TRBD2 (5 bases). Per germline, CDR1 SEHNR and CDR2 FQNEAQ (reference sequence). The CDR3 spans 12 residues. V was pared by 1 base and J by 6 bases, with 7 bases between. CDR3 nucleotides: TGTGCCAGCAGCTTAGTTGGGAGCGAGCAGTACTTC. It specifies CASSLVGSEQYF. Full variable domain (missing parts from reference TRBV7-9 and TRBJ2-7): DTGVSQNPRHKITKRGQNVTFRCDPISEHNRLYWYRQTLGQGPEFLTYFQNEAQLEKSRLLSDRFSAERPKGSFSTLEIQRTEQGDSAMYLCASSLVGSEQYFGPGTRLTVT.

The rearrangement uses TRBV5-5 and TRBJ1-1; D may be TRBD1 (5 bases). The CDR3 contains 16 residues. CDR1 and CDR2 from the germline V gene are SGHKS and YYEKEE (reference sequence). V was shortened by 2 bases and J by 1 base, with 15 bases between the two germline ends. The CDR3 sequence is CASSLGVTLSNTEAFF. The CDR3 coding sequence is TGTGCCAGCAGCTTAGGGGTTACCCTTTCGAACACTGAAGCTTTCTTT. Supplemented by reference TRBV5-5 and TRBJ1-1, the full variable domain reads DAGVTQSPTHLIKTRGQQVTLRCSPISGHKSVSWYQQVLGQGPQFIFQYYEKEERGRGNFPDRFSARQFPNYSSELNVNALLLGDSALYLCASSLGVTLSNTEAFFGQGTRLTVV.

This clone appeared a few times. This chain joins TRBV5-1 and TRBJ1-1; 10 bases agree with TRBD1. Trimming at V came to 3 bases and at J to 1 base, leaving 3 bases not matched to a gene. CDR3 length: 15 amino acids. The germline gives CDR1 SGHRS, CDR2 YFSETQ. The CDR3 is CASSWRTGGNTEAFF. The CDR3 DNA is TGCGCCAGCAGCTGGAGGACAGGGGGGAACACTGAAGCTTTCTTT.

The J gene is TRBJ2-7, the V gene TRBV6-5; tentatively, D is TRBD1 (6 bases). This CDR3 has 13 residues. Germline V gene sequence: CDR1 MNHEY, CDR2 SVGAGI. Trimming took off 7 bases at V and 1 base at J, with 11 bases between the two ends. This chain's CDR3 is CASKRGLSYEQYF. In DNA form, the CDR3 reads TGTGCCAGCAAAAGGGGGTTATCCTACGAGCAGTACTTC.

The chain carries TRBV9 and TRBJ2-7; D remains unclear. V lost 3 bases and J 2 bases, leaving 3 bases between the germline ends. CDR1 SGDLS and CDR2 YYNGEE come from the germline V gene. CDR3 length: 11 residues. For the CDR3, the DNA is TGTGCCAGCAGCGACACCTACGAGCAGTACTTC. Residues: CASSDTYEQYF.